Each of the 27 T cell receptor beta chains below was sequenced from the same sample in a study of human T cells and chemical hapten exposure. Time point: patch test 1, 2 weeks after DPC sensitization. Treatment in this sample: therapeutic diphenylcyclopropenone sensitization with weekly scalp DPC. TCRdb recomputed calls from the RACE reads with MiXCR, one row per CDR3 protein. The profile covers a few hundred thousand distinct CDR3 sequences, with about 4.8% appearing a single time and roughly 2.4% taken by the ten largest. This sample comprised whole blood, obtained in connection with sensitization to the hapten diphenylcyclopropenone (DPC). These receptors were obtained from a woman aged 45-65 years with alopecia areata. Some clones in this sample may be carry-over from other donors' samples.

This clonotype showed up many times. The chain employs TRBV7-9 and TRBJ2-7, with D hard to call. V was shortened by 4 bases and J by 2 bases, with 21 bases between the two germline ends. Germline V lookup: CDR1 SEHNR, CDR2 FQNEAQ (reference sequence). CDR3 length equals 17 residues. This CDR3 reads CASSSWKEPHHAYEQYF. The DNA of the CDR3 is TGTGCCAGCAGCTCCTGGAAGGAACCCCATCACGCCTACGAGCAGTACTTC.

This clonotype was seen many times. V gene TRBV20-1 combines with J gene TRBJ2-3; the D is unclear. V lost 5 bases and J lost 2, with 8 bases in between. The CDR3 loop spans 12 amino acids. Germline CDR1 is DFQATT and CDR2 is SNEGSKA (reference sequence). CDR3 DNA: TGCAGTGCTTCGCGTGACACAGATACGCAGTATTTT. It is translated as CSASRDTDTQYF.

This chain links TRBV7-6 with TRBJ2-2, with a tentative D call TRBD1 (5 bases). V gave up 5 bases and J gave up 1 base, with 11 bases separating them. The germline gives CDR1 SGHVS, CDR2 FNYEAQ. CDR3 size: 15 residues. CDR3 DNA sequence: TGTGCCAGCAGCCCCCGGACAAGGAACACCGGGGAGCTGTTTTTT. Encoded protein: CASSPRTRNTGELFF.

This clonotype occurred many times. The rearrangement uses TRBV4-3 and TRBJ1-2; a possible D gene is TRBD1 (5 bases). Germline V gene lookup returns CDR1 LGHNA and CDR2 YSLEER. V was clipped by 0 bases and J by 5 bases, with 13 bases between them. The CDR3 has 15 amino acids. This CDR3 is CASSQEGRGPYGYTF. CDR3 in DNA: TGCGCCAGCAGCCAAGAGGGGAGGGGTCCATATGGCTACACCTTC.

The chain employs TRBV7-9 and TRBJ1-1; tentative D call: TRBD1 (6 bases). The length of the CDR3 is 16 residues. Looked up from germline, CDR1 is SEHNR and CDR2 is FQNEAQ (reference sequence). V dropped 2 bases and J dropped 4 bases, with 17 bases sitting between them. The CDR3 bases are TGTGCCAGCAGCTTATGGGGGGGCATGAAGGGCACTGAAGCTTTCTTT. It yields the protein CASSLWGGMKGTEAFF.

Many counts were recorded for this clonotype. V gene TRBV7-2 combines with J gene TRBJ2-7, with D perhaps TRBD1 (6 bases). Germline V gene data show CDR1 as SGHTA and CDR2 as FQGNSA. The CDR3 runs 14 residues. V was shortened by 5 bases and J by 2 bases, with 13 bases between the two germline ends. This CDR3 is CASSPNGQPYEQYF. The CDR3 bases are TGTGCCAGCAGCCCGAATGGACAGCCCTACGAGCAGTACTTC. Based on the CDR3 plus reference TRBV7-2 and TRBJ2-7, the full variable domain is GAGVSQSPSNKVTEKGKDVELRCDPISGHTALYWYRQSLGQGLEFLIYFQGNSAPDKSGLPSDRFSAERTGGSVSTLTIQRTQQEDSAVYLCASSPNGQPYEQYFGPGTRLTVT.

This chain links TRBV15 with TRBJ2-1, with 7 bases that match TRBD2. Germline CDR1 is LNHNV and CDR2 is YYDKDF (reference sequence). J lost 4 bases, V lost 8 bases, and 2 bases had no gene match. The CDR3 covers 12 residues. The CDR3 loop is CATSSGYNEQFF. For the CDR3, the DNA is TGTGCCACCTCTAGCGGTTACAATGAGCAGTTCTTC.

Concerning this clonotype: This CDR3 fails to terminate in the conserved phenylalanine or tryptophan, so it likely reflects a read error. It is unclear where the CDR3 begins or ends on the DNA, so no DNA is shown, and the CDR3 is as TCRdb lists it. This chain links TRBV6-4 with TRBJ2-7. Germline assignment: CDR1 MRHNA and CDR2 SNTAGT. The CDR3 contains 12 residues when both ends are counted. The CDR3 sequence: CASSERNQWEYL.

This clonotype was seen ten or more times. V gene TRBV20-1 combines with J gene TRBJ2-3, with TRBD2 matching 7 bases. CDR3 size: 14 residues. The germline V gene encodes CDR1 DFQATT and CDR2 SNEGSKA (reference sequence). With 4 bases clipped from V and 0 bases from J, the junction kept 4 bases outside the gene matches. CDR3 protein: CSATGRESTDTQYF. CDR3 DNA sequence: TGCAGTGCTACCGGGCGGGAGAGCACAGATACGCAGTATTTT.

The table lists this clonotype with a few counts. The J gene is TRBJ2-7, the V gene TRBV4-3; tentatively, D is TRBD2 (5 bases). Germline CDR1 LGHNA, CDR2 YSLEER. V lost 0 bases and J lost 2, with 8 bases in between. CDR3 length: 14 amino acids. CDR3: CASSQDLATYEQYF. CDR3 in DNA: TGCGCCAGCAGCCAAGATTTAGCGACCTACGAGCAGTACTTC.

This clonotype was counted a few times. The chain recombines TRBV13 with TRBJ2-7; either TRBD1 or TRBD2 may supply D (5 bases each). Germline-derived CDR1 and CDR2 are PRHDT and FYEKMQ (reference sequence). The CDR3 is made up of 16 amino acids. With 5 bases removed from V and 1 base from J, the gap between germline ends came to 18 bases. The CDR3 here is CASSRKAGTESYEQYF. As DNA, the CDR3 is TGTGCCAGCAGCAGAAAAGCCGGGACCGAGTCCTACGAGCAGTACTTC.

This clonotype was detected ten times or more. V is TRBV25-1 and J is TRBJ2-5; a possible D gene is TRBD1 (5 bases). CDR3 length: 14 residues. V gave up 6 bases and J gave up 5 bases, with 16 bases separating them. In germline, CDR1 is MGHDK, CDR2 SYGVNS. CDR3 in DNA: TGTGCCAGCAGCCTACCGGTAGGGGTGGAGACCCAGTACTTC. Its translation is CASSLPVGVETQYF.

This clonotype showed up many times. The V call is TRBV2, the J call TRBJ1-3; possible D gene TRBD1, 5 bases. Trimming stripped 4 bases from V and 2 bases from J, with 9 bases between. Germline loops: CDR1 SNHLY, CDR2 FYNNEI. The CDR3 is made up of 14 amino acids. The CDR3 sequence is CASSAEGAGNTIYF. CDR3 bases: TGTGCCAGCAGTGCTGAAGGGGCTGGAAACACCATATATTTT.

This clonotype has more than one count but fewer than ten. The V gene is TRBV14, the J gene TRBJ2-7; D is unclear. The ends were cut back, 1 base at V and 5 bases at J, with 9 bases in the middle. Germline V gene sequence: CDR1 SGHDN, CDR2 FVKESK. The CDR3 consists of 13 residues. Here the CDR3 DNA reads TGTGCCAGCAGCCAAGCTCTGGCCGACGAGCAGTACTTC. It encodes CASSQALADEQYF.

This clonotype has at least ten counts. The V call is TRBV27, the J call TRBJ2-3; no reliable D call. The CDR3 sequence is 12 residues long. Per germline, CDR1 MNHEY and CDR2 SMNVEV (reference sequence). Trimming took 5 bases from V and 2 from J, leaving 5 bases between them. The CDR3 DNA reads as TGTGCCAGCAGTCGACCCACAGATACGCAGTATTTT. Amino acids: CASSRPTDTQYF.

This clonotype occurred many times. V gene TRBV7-2 combines with J gene TRBJ1-6; maybe TRBD1 (5 bases). CDR1 and CDR2 (germline): SGHTA, FQGNSA. Between the trimmed V and J ends, which lost 2 bases and 2 bases, there was a span of 10 bases. The CDR3 extends over 16 amino acids. In DNA, the CDR3 is TGTGCCAGCAGCTTATCCGAGGGGACCTATAATTCACCCCTCCACTTT. Amino acid sequence: CASSLSEGTYNSPLHF.

The V and J genes are TRBV9 and TRBJ2-7; D ambiguous. V lost 2 bases and J 6 bases, leaving 12 bases between the germline ends. Germline V gene lookup returns CDR1 SGDLS and CDR2 YYNGEE. CDR3 length: 13 residues. Written as DNA, the CDR3 is TGTGCCAGCAGCGTCTCCCCCCCAGCCGAGCAGTACTTC. It specifies CASSVSPPAEQYF.

There are many counts of this clonotype. The J gene is TRBJ1-2, the V gene TRBV7-6; TRBD1 matches 9 bases. Germline V gene lookup returns CDR1 SGHVS and CDR2 FNYEAQ. J gave up 5 bases and V 5 bases, and 3 bases lay outside the gene matches. The CDR3 sequence is 13 residues long. The CDR3 here is CASSPTGGYGYTF. The DNA for the CDR3 is TGTGCCAGCAGCCCGACAGGGGGTTATGGCTACACCTTC.

This clonotype appeared many times. This chain connects TRBV29-1 to TRBJ1-1; 7 nucleotides match TRBD1. Germline trimming cut 6 bases from V and 4 bases from J; bases unmatched to any gene: 8. The CDR3 totals 13 residues. The germline gives CDR1 SQVTM, CDR2 ANQGSEA. CDR3 sequence reads: CSVRGGAFTEAFF. CDR3 nucleotides: TGCAGCGTCCGAGGGGGCGCGTTCACTGAAGCTTTCTTT.

This clonotype has a count of ten or more. This chain connects TRBV2 to TRBJ1-2; a possible D gene is TRBD1 (6 bases). Germline lookup yields CDR1 SNHLY and CDR2 FYNNEI. The CDR3 is 15 residues long. Deletions cut 5 bases from V and 7 bases from J, with 20 bases between. Here the CDR3 reads CASSLTTGTRVGYTF. The CDR3, as DNA: TGTGCCAGCAGTCTTACAACCGGGACAAGGGTTGGCTACACCTTC.

This clonotype has ten or more counts. The V call is TRBV12-3 or TRBV12-4, the J call TRBJ1-1; D not resolved. Trimming took 2 bases from V and 2 from J, leaving 9 bases between them. The CDR3 length is 14 residues. The CDR3 protein is CASSLSGRNTEAFF. The CDR3 region has the DNA TGTGCCAGCAGTTTATCGGGCAGAAACACTGAAGCTTTCTTT.

The table lists this clonotype with many counts. This chain links TRBV3-1 with TRBJ2-3; 9 bases fit TRBD2. This CDR3 region has 16 residues. The germline V gene has CDR1 LGHDT and CDR2 YNNKEL (reference sequence). Germline trimming cut 4 bases from V and 6 bases from J; bases unmatched to any gene: 11. Here the CDR3 reads CASSPIGGGAGDTQYF. The CDR3 DNA reads as TGTGCCAGCAGCCCCATCGGCGGGGGGGCTGGGGATACGCAGTATTTT.

This clonotype was counted many times. The genes are TRBV7-6 and TRBJ1-3; D remains unclear. CDR3 size: 18 residues. V was trimmed by 4 bases and J by 0 bases, leaving 19 bases between them. Germline CDR1 SGHVS, CDR2 FNYEAQ. The CDR3 region has the DNA TGTGCCAGCAGCTACATATCAGGCCTTACCCCCTCTGGAAACACCATATATTTT. Amino acids: CASSYISGLTPSGNTIYF.

At least ten counts were recorded for this clonotype. The CDR3 loop reads CSVNQGVDQPQHF. DNA of the CDR3: TGCAGCGTTAATCAGGGGGTGGATCAGCCCCAGCATTTT. The V call is TRBV29-1, the J call TRBJ1-5; TRBD1 agrees at 7 bases. Germline assignment: CDR1 SQVTM and CDR2 ANQGSEA. V lost 5 bases and J lost 5; bases outside the gene matches: 6. The CDR3 consists of 13 residues. Full variable domain (outside the CDR3, taken from reference TRBV29-1 and TRBJ1-5): SAVISQKPSRDICQRGTSLTIQCQVDSQVTMMFWYRQQPGQSLTLIATANQGSEATYESGFVIDKFPISRPNLTFSTLTVSNMSPEDSSIYLCSVNQGVDQPQHFGDGTRLSIL.

This clonotype was found a few times. The V and J genes are TRBV7-8 and TRBJ1-2, with 8 bases fitting TRBD1. The V segment lost 6 bases and the J segment 6 bases; nucleotides outside the gene matches: 6. The CDR3 sequence is 13 residues long. Germline V gives CDR1 SGHVS, CDR2 FQNEAQ. Here the CDR3 reads CASSNDRGHGYTF. CDR3 nucleotide sequence: TGTGCCAGCAGTAACGACAGGGGCCATGGCTACACCTTC.

In this sample, this clonotype turned up many times. CDR3 sequence (DNA): TGTGCCAGCAGCTGGAACAGCCAGTTGAACACTGAAGCTTTCTTT. This codes for CASSWNSQLNTEAFF. The chain combines TRBV7-6 with TRBJ1-1; unclear D gene. This CDR3 region has 15 residues. The V and J ends lost 4 bases and 0 bases respectively, with 12 bases between them. Looked up from germline, CDR1 is SGHVS and CDR2 is FNYEAQ.

This clonotype was seen ten or more times. V gene TRBV29-1 combines with J gene TRBJ2-3, with D possibly matching TRBD2 (6 bases). V gave up 4 bases and J gave up 2 bases, with 10 bases separating them. This CDR3 has 13 amino acids. Germline V lookup: CDR1 SQVTM, CDR2 ANQGSEA. The CDR3 is CSVGGLSTDTQYF. As DNA, the CDR3 is TGCAGCGTTGGAGGACTATCCACAGATACGCAGTATTTT.